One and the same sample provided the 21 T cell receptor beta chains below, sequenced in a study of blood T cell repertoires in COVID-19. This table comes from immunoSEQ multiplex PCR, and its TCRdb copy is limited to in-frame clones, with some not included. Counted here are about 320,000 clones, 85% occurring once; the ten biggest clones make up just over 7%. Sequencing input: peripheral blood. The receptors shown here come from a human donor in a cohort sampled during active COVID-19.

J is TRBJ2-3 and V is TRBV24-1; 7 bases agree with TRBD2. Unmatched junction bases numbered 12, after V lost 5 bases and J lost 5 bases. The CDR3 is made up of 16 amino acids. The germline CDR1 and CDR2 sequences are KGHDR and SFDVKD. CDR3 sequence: CATSGGRVSGLDTQYF. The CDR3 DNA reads TGTGCCACCAGTGGGGGGAGGGTCTCGGGTTTAGATACGCAGTATTTT.

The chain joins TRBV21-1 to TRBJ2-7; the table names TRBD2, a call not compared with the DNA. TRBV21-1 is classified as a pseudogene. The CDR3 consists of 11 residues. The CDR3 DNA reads TGTGCCAGCCGGGATTCCTACGAGCAGTACTTC. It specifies CASRDSYEQYF.

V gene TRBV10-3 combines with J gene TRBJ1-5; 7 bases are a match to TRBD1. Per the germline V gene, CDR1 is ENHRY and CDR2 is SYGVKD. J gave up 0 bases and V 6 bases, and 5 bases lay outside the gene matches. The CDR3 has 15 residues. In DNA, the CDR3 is TGTGCCATCAGAGAAACAGGGGATAGCAATCAGCCCCAGCATTTT. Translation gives CAIRETGDSNQPQHF.

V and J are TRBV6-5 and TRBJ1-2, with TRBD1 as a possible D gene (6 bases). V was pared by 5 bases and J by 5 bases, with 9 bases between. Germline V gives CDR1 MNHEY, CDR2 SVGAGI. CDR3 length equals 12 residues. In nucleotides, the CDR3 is TGTGCCAGCAGTCAACAGGGTTATGGCTACACCTTC. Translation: CASSQQGYGYTF.

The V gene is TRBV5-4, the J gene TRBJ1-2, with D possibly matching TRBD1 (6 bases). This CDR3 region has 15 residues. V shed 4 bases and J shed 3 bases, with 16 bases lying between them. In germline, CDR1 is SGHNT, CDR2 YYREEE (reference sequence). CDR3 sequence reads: CASSLQTGAHYGYTF. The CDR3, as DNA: TGTGCCAGCAGCCTACAGACAGGAGCCCACTATGGCTACACCTTC.

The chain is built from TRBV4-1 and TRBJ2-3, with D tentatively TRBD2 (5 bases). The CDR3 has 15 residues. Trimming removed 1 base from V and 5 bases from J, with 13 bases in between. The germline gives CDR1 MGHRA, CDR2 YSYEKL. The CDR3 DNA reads TGCGCCAGCAGCCAAGCTGCTGGACTCGGAGATACGCAGTATTTT. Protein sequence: CASSQAAGLGDTQYF.

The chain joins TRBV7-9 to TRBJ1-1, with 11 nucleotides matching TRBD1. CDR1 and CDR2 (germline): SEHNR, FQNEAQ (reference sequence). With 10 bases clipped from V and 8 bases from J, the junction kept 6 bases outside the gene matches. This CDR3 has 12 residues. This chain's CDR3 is CATPGQGVEAFF. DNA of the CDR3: TGTGCCACGCCGGGACAGGGGGTGGAAGCTTTCTTT. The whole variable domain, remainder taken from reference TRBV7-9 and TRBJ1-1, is DTGVSQNPRHKITKRGQNVTFRCDPISEHNRLYWYRQTLGQGPEFLTYFQNEAQLEKSRLLSDRFSAERPKGSFSTLEIQRTEQGDSAMYLCATPGQGVEAFFGQGTRLTVV.

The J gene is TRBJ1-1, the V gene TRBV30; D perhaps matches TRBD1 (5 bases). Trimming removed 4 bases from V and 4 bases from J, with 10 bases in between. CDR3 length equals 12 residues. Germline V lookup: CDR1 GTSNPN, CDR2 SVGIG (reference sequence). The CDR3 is CAWNMGGTEAFF. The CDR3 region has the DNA TGTGCCTGGAATATGGGGGGCACTGAAGCTTTCTTT.

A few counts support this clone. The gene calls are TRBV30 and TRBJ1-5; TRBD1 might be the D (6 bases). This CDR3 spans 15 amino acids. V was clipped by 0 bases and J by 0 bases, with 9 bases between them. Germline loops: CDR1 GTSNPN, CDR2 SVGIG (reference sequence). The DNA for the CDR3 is TGTGCCTGGAGTGTCGGGACACATAGCAATCAGCCCCAGCATTTT. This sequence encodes CAWSVGTHSNQPQHF. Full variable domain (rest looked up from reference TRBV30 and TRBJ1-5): SQTIHQWPATLVQPVGSPLSLECTVEGTSNPNLYWYRQAAGRGLQLLFYSVGIGQISSEVPQNLSASRPQDRQFILSSKKLLLSDSGFYLCAWSVGTHSNQPQHFGDGTRLSIL.

In DNA, the CDR3 is TGTGCCAGCAGCCGGTCTAGCGGGTTCACAGATACGCAGTATTTT. It encodes CASSRSSGFTDTQYF. The J gene is TRBJ2-3, the V gene TRBV7-8; 8 bases map to TRBD2. Unmatched junction bases numbered 6, after V lost 5 bases and J lost 2 bases. The germline CDR1 and CDR2 sequences are SGHVS and FQNEAQ. This CDR3 region has 15 residues.

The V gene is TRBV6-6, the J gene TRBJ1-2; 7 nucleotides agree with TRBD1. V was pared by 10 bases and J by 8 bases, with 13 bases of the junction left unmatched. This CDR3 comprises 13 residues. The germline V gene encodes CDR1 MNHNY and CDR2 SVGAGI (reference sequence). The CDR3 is CATRPWDSEGYTF. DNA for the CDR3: TGTGCCACCCGCCCATGGGACAGCGAAGGCTACACCTTC.

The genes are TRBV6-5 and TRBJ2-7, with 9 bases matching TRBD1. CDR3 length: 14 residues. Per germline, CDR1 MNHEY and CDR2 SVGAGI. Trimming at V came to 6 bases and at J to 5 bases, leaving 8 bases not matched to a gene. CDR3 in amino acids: CASSPGTGIHEQYF. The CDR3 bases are TGTGCCAGCAGCCCCGGGACAGGGATCCACGAGCAGTACTTC.

CDR3 DNA sequence: TGTGCCAGCAGTTGGGGACAGGGAAGGGGAACAGATACGCAGTATTTT. This sequence encodes CASSWGQGRGTDTQYF. V gene TRBV27 combines with J gene TRBJ2-3, with 9 bases matching TRBD1. This CDR3 contains 16 residues. V dropped 4 bases and J dropped 3; count of bases not matched to a gene: 8. The germline gives CDR1 MNHEY, CDR2 SMNVEV (reference sequence).

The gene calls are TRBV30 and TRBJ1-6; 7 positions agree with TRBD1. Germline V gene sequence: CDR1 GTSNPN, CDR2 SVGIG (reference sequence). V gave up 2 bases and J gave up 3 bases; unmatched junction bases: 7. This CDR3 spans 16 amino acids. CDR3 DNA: TGTGCCTGGAGTCCTGAGACAGGGAACTATAATTCACCCCTCCACTTT. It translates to CAWSPETGNYNSPLHF.

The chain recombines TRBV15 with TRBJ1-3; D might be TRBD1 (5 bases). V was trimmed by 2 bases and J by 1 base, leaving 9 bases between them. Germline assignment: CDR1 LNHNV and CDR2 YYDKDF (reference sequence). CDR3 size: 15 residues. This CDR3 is CATSRRRVSGNTIYF. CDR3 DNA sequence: TGTGCCACCAGCAGACGCAGGGTTTCTGGAAACACCATATATTTT.

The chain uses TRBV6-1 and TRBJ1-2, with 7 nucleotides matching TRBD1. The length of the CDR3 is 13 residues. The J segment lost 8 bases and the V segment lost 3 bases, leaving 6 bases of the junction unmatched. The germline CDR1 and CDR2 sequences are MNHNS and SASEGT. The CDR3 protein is CASSDPGQRGYTF. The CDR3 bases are TGTGCCAGCAGTGACCCGGGACAGCGGGGCTACACCTTC.

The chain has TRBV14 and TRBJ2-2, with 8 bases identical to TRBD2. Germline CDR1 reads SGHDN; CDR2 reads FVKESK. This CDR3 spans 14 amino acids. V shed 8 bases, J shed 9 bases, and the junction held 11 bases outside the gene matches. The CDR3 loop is CASAGLARSRELFF. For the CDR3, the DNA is TGTGCCAGCGCCGGACTAGCCCGTTCTCGGGAGCTGTTTTTT.

The DNA of the CDR3 is TGTGCCAGCAGTTTCGGGTACACAGATACGCAGTATTTT. As protein: CASSFGYTDTQYF. The rearrangement links TRBV12-3 or TRBV12-4 to TRBJ2-3, with unresolved D. The CDR3 sequence is 13 residues long. V shed 3 bases and J shed 2 bases, with 6 bases lying between them.

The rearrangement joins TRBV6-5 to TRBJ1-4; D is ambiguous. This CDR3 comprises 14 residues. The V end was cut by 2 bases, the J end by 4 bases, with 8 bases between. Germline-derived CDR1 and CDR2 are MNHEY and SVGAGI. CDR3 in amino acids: CASSYGSFNEKLFF. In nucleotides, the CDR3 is TGTGCCAGCAGTTACGGCTCCTTTAATGAAAAACTGTTTTTT.

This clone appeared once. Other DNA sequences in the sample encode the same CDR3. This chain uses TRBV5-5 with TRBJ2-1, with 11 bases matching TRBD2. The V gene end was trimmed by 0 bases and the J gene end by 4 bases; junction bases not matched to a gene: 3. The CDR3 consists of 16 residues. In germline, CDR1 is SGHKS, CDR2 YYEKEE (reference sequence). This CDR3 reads CASSLGGTSGYNEQFF. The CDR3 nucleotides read TGTGCCAGCAGCTTGGGGGGGACTAGCGGTTACAATGAGCAGTTCTTC.

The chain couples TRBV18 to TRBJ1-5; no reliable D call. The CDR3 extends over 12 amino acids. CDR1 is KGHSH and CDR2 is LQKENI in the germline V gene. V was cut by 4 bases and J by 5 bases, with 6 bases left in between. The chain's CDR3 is CASSLTDQPQHF. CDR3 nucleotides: TGTGCCAGCTCACTTACGGATCAGCCCCAGCATTTT.